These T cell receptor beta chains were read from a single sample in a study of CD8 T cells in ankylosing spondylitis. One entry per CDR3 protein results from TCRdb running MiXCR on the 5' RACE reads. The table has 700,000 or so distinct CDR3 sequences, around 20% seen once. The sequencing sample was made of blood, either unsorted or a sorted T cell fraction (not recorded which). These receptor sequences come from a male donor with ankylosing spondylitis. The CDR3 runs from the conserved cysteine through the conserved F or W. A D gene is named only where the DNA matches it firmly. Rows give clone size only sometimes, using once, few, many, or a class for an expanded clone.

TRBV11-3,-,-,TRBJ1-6,CASSFESNSPLHF,TGTGCCAGCAGCTTCGAGTCGAATTCACCCCTCCACTTT
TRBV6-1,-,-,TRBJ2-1,CAIPYRSPYNEQFF,TGTGCCATCCCCTACAGGTCCCCCTACAATGAGCAGTTCTTC
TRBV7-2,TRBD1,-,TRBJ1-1,CASSSRTGGTEAFF,TGTGCCAGCAGCTCCCGGACAGGTGGGACTGAAGCTTTCTTT
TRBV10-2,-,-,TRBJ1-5,CASSETTQLNQPQHF,TGCGCCAGCAGTGAGACGACACAGCTTAATCAGCCCCAGCATTTT
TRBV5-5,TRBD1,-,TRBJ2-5,CASSFDRVQETQYF,TGTGCCAGCAGCTTCGACAGGGTCCAAGAGACCCAGTACTTC
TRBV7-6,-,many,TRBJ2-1,CASSLFDRTYNEQFF,TGTGCCAGCAGCTTATTTGACAGGACCTACAATGAGCAGTTCTTC
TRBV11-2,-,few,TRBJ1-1,CASSVIPYGNTEAFF,TGTGCCAGCAGCGTAATTCCGTACGGAAACACTGAAGCTTTCTTT
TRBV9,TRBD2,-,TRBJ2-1,CASSPPAGESYNEQFF,TGTGCCAGCAGCCCCCCCGCGGGAGAATCCTACAATGAGCAGTTCTTC
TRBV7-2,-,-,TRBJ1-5,CASSQTYNQPQHF,TGTGCCAGCAGTCAGACTTACAATCAGCCCCAGCATTTT
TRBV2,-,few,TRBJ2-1,CASRGQSKGARPYNEQFF,TGTGCCAGCAGAGGACAGTCGAAAGGTGCTCGTCCCTACAATGAGCAGTTCTTC
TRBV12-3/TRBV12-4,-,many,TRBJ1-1,CASGRRDSGRAFF,TGTGCCAGCGGTCGAAGGGACTCCGGGAGGGCTTTCTTT
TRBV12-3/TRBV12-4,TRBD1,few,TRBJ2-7,CASSKTGGGYEQYF,TGTGCCAGCAGTAAAACAGGGGGCGGGTACGAGCAGTACTTC
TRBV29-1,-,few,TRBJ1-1,CSVVGRDGNTEAFF,TGCAGCGTTGTAGGCAGGGATGGGAACACTGAAGCTTTCTTT
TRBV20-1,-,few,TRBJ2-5,CSALAPETQYF,TGCAGTGCCCTGGCCCCGGAGACCCAGTACTTC
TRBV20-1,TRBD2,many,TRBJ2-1,CSATTGTSGYNEQFF,TGCAGTGCAACCACCGGGACTAGCGGCTACAATGAGCAGTTCTTC